This T cell receptor beta chain is from a study of CD8 T cells in ankylosing spondylitis (dated by TCRdb to about 2017). Context from the whole study: The study set out to find disease-linked TCR variants by profiling T cell receptor beta repertoires in ankylosing spondylitis patients and healthy donors. The whole study cohort included over a hundred healthy donors and around 25 ankylosing spondylitis patients. Peripheral blood was sampled, and synovial fluid was additionally collected from ankylosing spondylitis patients. The paper's findings and limits, for the study overall: The disease-linked clones were reported as significantly enriched in matched synovial fluid samples from ankylosing spondylitis patients. In peripheral blood, the disease-linked clones were found at relatively low frequencies and had a CD8+ phenotype. Some motif variants were previously reported in synovial fluid and blood of reactive arthritis patients, suggesting common disease-initiation mechanisms. A TCR beta motif of eight highly homologous amino acid variants appeared characteristic of blood from ankylosing spondylitis patients.

The sequencer listed for this sample is Illumina HiSeq 2500. TCR beta libraries were prepared by quantitative 5'-RACE with molecular barcodes. The original pipeline was this. A new computational method based on a probabilistic model of VDJ rearrangement was used to identify disease-linked TCR variants. TCRdb ran its own pipeline on the public reads, namely fastp trimming at Q25 and MiXCR clone calling, and kept in-frame beta chains. All rows with the same CDR3 protein become a single entry with the most common DNA and genes. These V and J calls originate from TCRdb's pipeline instead of the authors' own analysis. The sample includes some 200,000 distinct CDR3 sequences, with more than 25% observed a single time. The ten largest make up around 6.3% of the sample. This clonotype was picked up a small number of times. What this receptor recognizes is not known. Nothing much larger sits one base from this clone, and base qualities are not available.

The CDR3 spans 16 residues, from the cysteine through the phenylalanine. CDR3 DNA only is kept here, 48 bases in frame from base 1. Relative to germline, V is missing 7 bases and J is missing 8 bases, with 8 bases of the junction outside any gene match. The chain is assembled from TRBV12-3 or TRBV12-4 and TRBJ2-1; a stretch of 16 junction bases matches TRBD2. Sequencing was carried out using blood, either unsorted or a sorted T cell fraction (not recorded which). The TCR was taken from a male donor with ankylosing spondylitis or in good health (not recorded which). The nucleotide sequence is TGTGCCAGCACCGGGACTAGCGGGAGGGCTCGAGATGAGCAGTTCTTC. This sequence encodes CASTGTSGRARDEQFF.